This T cell receptor beta chain was found in a study of blood T cell repertoires in COVID-19. Study context: Samples taken during acute and convalescent COVID-19 were collected in the United States, Italy and Spain. PBMCs, B-cell-depleted T cells, or T cells were the source of the cDNA or gDNA that made up the material.

With 0 bases removed from V and 0 bases from J, the gap between germline ends came to 8 bases. Germline CDR1 is LNHNV and CDR2 is YYDKDF (reference sequence). The CDR3 consists of 15 residues. Original processing notes: Amplification of reference gene primers was used by the study to estimate nucleated cell counts. Generated by immunoSEQ multiplex PCR, the TCRdb table keeps only in-frame clones and is missing some. That table supplies the V and J calls and clone size; D and trimming were determined from the DNA. The sample includes 80,000 to 90,000 clones, approximately 79% of them seen just once. The chain has TRBV15 and TRBJ1-1; the D gene is possibly TRBD1 (6 bases). Sequences were obtained from peripheral blood. This receptor was identified in a man aged 65 to 85 with acute or convalescent COVID-19. CDR3 sequence (DNA): TGTGCCACCAGCAGAGAGGCAGGGGTGAACACTGAAGCTTTCTTT. Translation: CATSREAGVNTEAFF.